This T cell receptor (beta chain) is from a study of blood T cells in healthy people across ages. Alongside a J-beta primer mix, a sample-barcoded 5' primer served in a second PCR lasting 7 to 11 cycles. One entry per CDR3 protein, called by TCRdb with MiXCR from the 5' RACE reads. There are about 1.6 million distinct CDR3 sequences in the sample; roughly 32% occur only once, and roughly 12% lies in the top ten. The CDR3 is 13 residues long. With 6 bases clipped from V and 5 bases from J, the junction kept 4 bases outside the gene matches. Germline CDR1 SQVTM, CDR2 ANQGSEA. This clonotype was detected many times. Its antigen is as yet unknown. Study conclusions and caveats: Total diversity from one million sequenced T cells was likely underestimated. Without sorted subsets, naive and antigen-experienced compartments could not be conclusively compared.

The TCR sequence derives from a woman younger than 45 in good health. The rearrangement links TRBV29-1 to TRBJ2-7; 13 nucleotides match TRBD2. What was sequenced was blood. The CDR3 DNA is TGCAGCGTGGCAGGACTAGCGGGAGACGAGCAGTACTTC. Protein product: CSVAGLAGDEQYF.